This T cell receptor beta chain appears in the sequencing data of a study of cytomegalovirus exposure and HLA in healthy donors (TCRdb year 2017). With regard to the full study: An earlier analysis of approximately 640 of the donors reported about 290 Gb of sequence data and more than 90 million unique TCR beta sequences from 150 million to 200 million T cells. An early release that covered around 590 HLA-typed donors contained approximately 320 gigabases of sequencing data and about 84 million unique TCR sequences. Of the 398 genotyped donors, roughly 80% were placed in the genetic ancestry cluster associated with self-reported Caucasian donors. The study aimed to test whether cataloging public T cell receptors could reveal signatures of past pathogen exposure. The study profiled the T cell repertoires of around 700 subjects by immunosequencing and related them to cytomegalovirus serostatus. Along with the roughly 610-subject first cohort, a separate validation cohort of more than 90 different subjects was used. High-throughput TCR immunosequencing, statistical association of individual TCRs with disease status, and machine learning were combined to predict cytomegalovirus infection status. A later analysis re-analyzed previously published TCR beta repertoires from hundreds of donors and added high-resolution HLA genotyping to study TCR occurrence patterns. In the later analysis, no new phenotypic data were used to find candidate immune exposures; instead, reliance was placed on TCR beta sequences and their occurrence across donors. To decide whether each TCR beta V gene segment behaved as functional or pseudogenic, an earlier analysis of some 580 of the donors relied on high-throughput TCR beta sequencing. Donor age, sex, ethnicity and CMV serostatus were compiled alongside the repertoire data. Genome-wide SNP genotypes for about three fifths of the roughly 700 donors were used in a later genetic analysis, which treated that subset as a discovery cohort. Every repertoire in the discovery cohort had been generated on one and the same sequencing platform. Both class I and class II loci were covered by HLA typing, at four-digit resolution. Typing coverage differed by locus: A, B, C, DRB1 and DQB1 were typed in roughly 620-640 donors, DQA1 in 500 to 550, DPA1 in roughly 590, and DPB1 in about 450. About 5 DR-DQ haplotypes were handled as single units for association and clustering, since linkage in the cohort was strong. Across 398 genotyped donors of the cohort, an average of roughly 250,000 unique TCR beta nucleotide sequences per donor were sequenced, and roughly 18% of those sequences were non-productive. On the study overall, not on this receptor specifically: According to a later analysis, TCR association rates differed among HLA loci, with DRB1 alleles showing the most associated TCRs and HLA-C alleles showing the fewest. V-gene and J-gene trimming of TCR beta chains was associated with a missense DCLRE1C variant in a later genetic analysis, and the association was replicated in an independent cohort. The only immune exposure information available for the cohort was CMV serostatus. A few of the identified cytomegalovirus-associated TCR beta chains were confirmed in vitro to be specific for cytomegalovirus antigens. Because the 87-base-pair reads could not distinguish some IMGT-functional V segments, including TRBV6-2 and TRBV6-3, those segments were excluded. According to a later genetic analysis, donors in an Asian-associated ancestry cluster had fewer N-insertions in productive TCRs than the approximately 650-donor mean. In both the original and validation cohorts, the classifier was reported to diagnose cytomegalovirus status with high specificity and sensitivity. The study listed 150 to 200 TCR beta chains as associated with cytomegalovirus. A group of highly shared sequence variants was considered likely to be a technical artifact of the sequencing pipeline. The presence/absence analyses assumed that sequencing depth was roughly uniform across donors, and that assumption may not be true. In a later analysis, HLA-associated TCR beta chains showed more clonal expansion and lower generation probabilities than non-associated chains that were equally common. A later analysis found that most CMV-associated TCR beta chains appeared HLA-restricted, with HLA associations seemingly driven largely by CMV exposure. An earlier analysis of some 560 of the donors showed that most TCR beta V segments appeared in productive rearrangements either about 87% or about 30% of the time, which broadly matched IMGT annotations. Because some donors lacked HLA typing at each locus, the association tests relied only on the typed subset. A further reported finding was that TCR beta sequences accurately predicted the HLA-A and HLA-B alleles for most subjects in the first cohort. In this cohort, only TCR beta chains were sequenced, and detectable features were limited by the absence of alpha or paired-chain data. Most TCR sequences were seen in very few donors, while some public TCRs were found in many individuals. The authors suggested that the approach could potentially be extended to other disease states and immunological phenotypes. A later analysis associated around 16,000 TCR beta sequences with specific HLA alleles at a false discovery rate of 0.05. When HLA alleles, especially DR and DQ, strongly co-occurred, attributing TCR associations to individual alleles was difficult. A later analysis reported that several top co-occurrence clusters appeared linked to parvovirus B19, influenza, CMV and Epstein-Barr virus. The earlier analysis of approximately 560 of the donors excluded about 16 rarely observed V segments, including chromosome 9 orphons, because counts were too low. Linkage disequilibrium might explain the correlated functional status among segregating V segments, but an unknown experimental factor could not be ruled out.

About this clone: Its antigen target is currently unknown. No base-level quality is on record; no much larger clone is a single base apart.

The cohort was made up of roughly 670 healthy bone marrow donors. At the time of sampling, every cohort member was nominally healthy, though immune exposures that went unrecorded were likely present. The donor was CMV seropositive and was included in the group of 300 or so seropositive cohort members. A peripheral blood sample was provided by each donor, and peripheral blood mononuclear cells were used for TCR beta sequencing. Genomic DNA was extracted from the blood cell samples with the Qiagen DNeasy Blood Extraction Kit. CDR3 length: 13 amino acids, cysteine to phenylalanine. Only the CDR3 DNA stays, 39 bases, in frame from base 1. Receptor libraries were prepared by the immunoSEQ multiplex PCR assay. For the multiplex PCR, a mixture combining 60 forward primers for TCR Vbeta segments and 13 reverse primers for TCR Jbeta segments was used. Amplification of the CDR3 region of rearranged TCR beta genes was performed with a multiplex PCR assay on genomic DNA. The amplified TCR beta libraries were sequenced on the Illumina HiSeq System as 87-base-pair reads. For the original study's pipeline: In a later analysis, some 80 million unique TCR beta chains were counted across the roughly 670 repertoires, and roughly 11 million of these chains were shared by at least two donors. Raw reads were error-corrected and collapsed into unique sequences by a nearest-neighbor algorithm in which closely related sequences were merged to remove PCR and sequencing errors. CDR3 sequences were aligned to IMGT reference sequences to assign V, D and J gene segments. For a sequence to be retained, a match of at least six nucleotides to both a V gene segment and a J gene segment was required. A rearrangement counted as productive if the CDR3 had no stop codons and remained in frame with V and J, and every other rearrangement counted as non-productive. Following IMGT convention, CDR3 was defined as the stretch from the second conserved V-encoded cysteine to the conserved J-encoded phenylalanine. The earlier analysis of about 590 of the donors excluded sequences that lacked an unambiguous match to a single V gene segment. In an earlier analysis of approximately 590 of the donors, a V segment was called functional when productive rearrangements were above 56.7%, and segregating when the standard deviation between donors exceeded 5%. A statistical classification framework was built for diagnosing cytomegalovirus status from the catalog of TCR beta chain sequences. V and J gene assignment, in a later analysis, came from comparing TCR nucleotide sequences with IMGT/GENE-DB human TR gene sequences. The TCRdist pipeline was used in a later analysis to assign CDR3 sequences and most-parsimonious VDJ recombination scenarios. In a later analysis, every TCR beta chain was defined by the combination of its CDR3 amino acid sequence and its V-gene family, and reads without a unique V-gene family were dropped. To address suspected cross-contamination and a sequencing artifact, a later analysis removed some 620 highly shared, low-generation-probability nucleotide sequences. For each public chain, a later analysis derived a clonal expansion index from normalized ranks of inferred template counts within each repertoire. In a later analysis, generation probabilities were computed using a VDJ recombination model fitted to out-of-frame rearrangements, and the results were checked against IGoR. In a later analysis, hypergeometric tests were used to score TCR-TCR, TCR-HLA and TCR-CMV co-occurrence, with a repertoire-size bias correction applied to TCR pairs. To estimate false discovery rates, a later analysis permuted the HLA or CMV assignments 20 times. In a later analysis, co-occurring TCRs were grouped with DBSCAN, and TCRdist sequence similarity was added when clustering was performed within HLA-allele-positive subsets. Repertoires with fewer than 30,000 or more than 120,000 public chains, plus five repertoires with anomalous nucleotide sharing, were excluded from co-occurrence clustering. The table comes from immuneACCESS by way of TCRdb, which keeps in-frame sequences with V and J called. Part of the clones is missing from these tables; in studies checked, under half for an unresolved V gene and the rest for unknown reasons. The V and J calls and the clone size are those of that table, but D and trimming were determined from the DNA. Within this sample are 75,000 to 90,000 clones, with 78% of them counted one time only. The ten largest account for 4.5% to 7% of the sample.

The rearranged chain carries TRBV21-1 and TRBJ2-7; the DNA was not used to check the table's D call, TRBD2. TRBV21-1 is classified as a pseudogene. The TCR comes from a male donor in good health and CMV-seropositive. Input material: PBMCs. In nucleotides, the sequence is TGTGCCAGCAGCAAAAGGGAGGATTACGAGCAGTACTTC. This translates into CASSKREDYEQYF.